This T cell receptor beta chain was obtained from a study of OX40 agonist ivuxolimab in advanced cancers. Background on the study: Of the patients, three showed partial responses, one with hepatocellular carcinoma and two with cutaneous melanoma.

Study findings and constraints: The study found that CD8+ T cells averaged more expanded clones than CD4+.

As to this clone: Its antigen remains unidentified.

Libraries were prepared by immunoSEQ multiplex PCR; TCRdb keeps only in-frame clonotypes and omits some of them. The data show roughly 73,000 clones, around 82% seen once. The CDR3 spans 14 residues. The germline V and J ends were trimmed by 1 base and 4 bases, with 10 bases remaining between them. The germline V gene encodes CDR1 SGHTA and CDR2 FQGNSA. The chain recombines TRBV7-2 with TRBJ1-2, with TRBD1 as a possible D gene (6 bases). The specimen was CD4+ or CD8+ T cells sorted from blood, collected in a trial of the OX40 agonist ivuxolimab. The sequence came from an adult with an advanced solid tumor such as melanoma, head and neck, liver or kidney cancer. The CDR3 reads CASSLVQGPYGYTF. The CDR3 DNA reads TGTGCCAGCAGCTTAGTTCAGGGGCCCTATGGCTACACCTTC.